The source of this T cell receptor (beta chain) is a study of blood T cell repertoires in COVID-19. Looking at the study overall: The United States, Italy and Spain were the sources of the acute and convalescent COVID-19 samples. PBMCs, B-cell-depleted T cells, or T cells provided the cDNA or gDNA that made up the material.

The authors' processing: Amplification from reference gene primers served as the basis for estimated nucleated cell counts. Sequencing used immunoSEQ multiplex PCR; TCRdb keeps in-frame clones, though not all of them. D and trimming come from the DNA, and the V and J calls and clone size come from that table. The repertoire includes about 94,000 clones, roughly 86% of them detected once, and approximately 13% sits in the top ten. Germline-derived CDR1 and CDR2 are SGHRS and YFSETQ. The CDR3 spans 16 residues. The V and J ends lost 2 bases and 4 bases, in that order; junction bases with no gene match: 6.

Material: peripheral blood. The chain is built from TRBV5-1 and TRBJ2-5, with 12 positions matching TRBD1. The sequence was obtained from a woman aged 60-75 years in a cohort sampled during active or convalescent COVID-19. This CDR3 is CASSLGGTGGTETQYF. CDR3 coding DNA: TGCGCCAGCAGCTTAGGGGGGACAGGGGGCACAGAGACCCAGTACTTC.